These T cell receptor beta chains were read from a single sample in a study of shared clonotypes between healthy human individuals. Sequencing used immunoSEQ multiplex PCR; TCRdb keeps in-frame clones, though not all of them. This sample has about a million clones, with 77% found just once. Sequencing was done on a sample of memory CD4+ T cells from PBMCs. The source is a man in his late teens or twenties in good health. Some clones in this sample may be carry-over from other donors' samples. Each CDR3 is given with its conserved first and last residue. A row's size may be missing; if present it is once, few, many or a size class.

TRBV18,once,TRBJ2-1,CASSPRVSEQFF
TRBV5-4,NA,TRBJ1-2,CASSSTGGHKVYGYTF
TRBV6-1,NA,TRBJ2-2,CASSVASRNTGELFF
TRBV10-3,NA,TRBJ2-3,CAISESIGRGTDTQYF
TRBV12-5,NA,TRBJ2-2,CASGLVRAGRLTGELFF
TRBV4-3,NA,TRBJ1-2,CASSYGYGKGQDYGYTF
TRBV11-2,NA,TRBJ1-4,CASSPRGELQGKLFF
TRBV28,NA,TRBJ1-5,CASSLGGLHQPQHF
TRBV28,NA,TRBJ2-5,CASTSPGGGLETQYF
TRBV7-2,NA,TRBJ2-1,CASSHPWDEQFF
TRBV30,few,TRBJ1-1,CAWIGEIRRGQNTEAFF
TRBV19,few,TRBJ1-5,CASSILGQPQHF
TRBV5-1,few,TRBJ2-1,CASSLQASGTSYNEQFF
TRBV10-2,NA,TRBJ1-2,CASSRQGVGNYGYTF
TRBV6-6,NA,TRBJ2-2,CASSTGPPGTGELFF
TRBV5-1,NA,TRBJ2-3,CASTRTSGSADTQYF
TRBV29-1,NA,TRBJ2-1,CSVGGTSGRENEQFF
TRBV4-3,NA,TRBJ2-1,CASSQEVPGGIYNEQFF
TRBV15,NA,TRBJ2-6,CATRSSLRSSGANVLTF